This T cell receptor beta chain was documented in a study of blood T cell repertoires in COVID-19. Study at large: Acute-phase and convalescent COVID-19 samples originated in the United States, Italy and Spain. PBMCs, B-cell-depleted T cells, or T cells provided the cDNA or gDNA that made up the material.

This clone is a singleton in its sample. With 4 bases clipped from V and 4 bases from J, the junction kept 11 bases outside the gene matches. The germline CDR1 and CDR2 sequences are GTSNPN and SVGIG (reference sequence). This CDR3 contains 16 residues. In the original processing: By means of reference gene primer amplification, nucleated cell counts were estimated. The repertoire was sequenced with immunoSEQ multiplex PCR; TCRdb's copy has only in-frame clones and lacks some. V and J calls and clone size are those listed in that table; D and trimming were worked out from the DNA. Of around 160,000 clones in the sample, approximately 92% were seen once. Seattle patients were enrolled during active infection and followed longitudinally.

The TCR sequence derives from a man younger than 35 with COVID-19, enrolled during active disease. The sample comprised peripheral blood. V and J are TRBV30 and TRBJ1-3; TRBD1 aligns across 9 bases. The DNA for the CDR3 is TGTGCCTGGACCGGCGGGACAGGGTTCGGCGGAAACACCATATATTTT. Protein sequence: CAWTGGTGFGGNTIYF.